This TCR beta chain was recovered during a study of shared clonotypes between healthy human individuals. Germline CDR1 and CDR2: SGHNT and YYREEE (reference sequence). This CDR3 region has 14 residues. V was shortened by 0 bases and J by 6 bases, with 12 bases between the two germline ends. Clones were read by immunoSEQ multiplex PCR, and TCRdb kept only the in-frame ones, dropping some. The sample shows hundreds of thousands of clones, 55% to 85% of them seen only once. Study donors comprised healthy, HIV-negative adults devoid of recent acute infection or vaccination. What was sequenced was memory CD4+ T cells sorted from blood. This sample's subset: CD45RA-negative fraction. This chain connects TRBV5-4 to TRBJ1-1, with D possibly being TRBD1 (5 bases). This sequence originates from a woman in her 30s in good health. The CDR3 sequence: CASSLAGGAAEAFF. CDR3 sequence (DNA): TGTGCCAGCAGCTTGGCAGGCGGGGCGGCTGAAGCTTTCTTT.